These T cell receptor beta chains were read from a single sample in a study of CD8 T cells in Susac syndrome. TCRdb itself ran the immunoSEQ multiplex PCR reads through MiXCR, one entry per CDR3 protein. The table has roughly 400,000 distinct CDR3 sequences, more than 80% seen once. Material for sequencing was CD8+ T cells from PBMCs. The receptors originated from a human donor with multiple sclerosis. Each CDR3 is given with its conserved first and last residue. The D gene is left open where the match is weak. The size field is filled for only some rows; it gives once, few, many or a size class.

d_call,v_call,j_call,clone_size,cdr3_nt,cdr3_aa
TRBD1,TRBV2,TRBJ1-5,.,TGTGCCAGCAGTGAAGGGACAGGGAATCAGCCCCAGCATTTT,CASSEGTGNQPQHF
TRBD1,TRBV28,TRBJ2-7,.,TGTGCCAGCAGCCACGGACAGGGCGGATACGAGCAGTACTTC,CASSHGQGGYEQYF
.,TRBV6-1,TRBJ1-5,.,TGTGCCAGCGAGGAGGGAGAAGGTCAGCCCCAGCATTTT,CASEEGEGQPQHF
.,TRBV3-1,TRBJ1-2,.,TGTGCCAGCAGCCAAGAGGTTTATGGCTACACCTTC,CASSQEVYGYTF
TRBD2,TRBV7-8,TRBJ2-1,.,TGTGCCAGCAGCTTAGGTCTAGCGGGGAGCTCCTACAATGAGCAGTTCTTC,CASSLGLAGSSYNEQFF
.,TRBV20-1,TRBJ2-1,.,TGCAGTGCTGAGGAAACCGTGGGGAAATCTTACAATGAGCAGTTCTTC,CSAEETVGKSYNEQFF
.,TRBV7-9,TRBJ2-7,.,TGTGCCAGCAGCTTTCCATGGACAGCCGATACCTCCTACAAGCAGTACTTC,CASSFPWTADTSYKQYF
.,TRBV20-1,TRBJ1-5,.,TGCAGTGCTTCCCACGAAGGGGGAACCGGTGCTTGGGGCAATCAGCCCCAGCATTTT,CSASHEGGTGAWGNQPQHF
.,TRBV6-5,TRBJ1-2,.,TGTGCCAGCAGTTACTGGGGTAGCGGTGGCTACACCTTC,CASSYWGSGGYTF
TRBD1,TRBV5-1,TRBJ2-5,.,TGCGCCAGCAGCTCGTTTGGGACAGTACAAGAGACCCAGTACTTC,CASSSFGTVQETQYF
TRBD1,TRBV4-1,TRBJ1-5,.,TGCGCCAGCAGCCCCTCGGGGACAGCTTATAGCAATCAGCCCCAGCATTTT,CASSPSGTAYSNQPQHF
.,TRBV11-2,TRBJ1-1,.,TGTGCCAGCAGCTCAACGGGAGGGGGGATCGCTGAAGCTTTCTTT,CASSSTGGGIAEAFF
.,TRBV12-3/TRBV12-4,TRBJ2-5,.,TGTGCCAGCAGTTTCCTACTAGGCGATCTTTCTTACCAAGAGACCCAGTACTTC,CASSFLLGDLSYQETQYF
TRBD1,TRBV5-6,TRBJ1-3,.,TGTGCCAGCAGCTTGGCCGCCGGGACAGCCGGATGGAAAGGAAACACCATATATTTT,CASSLAAGTAGWKGNTIYF
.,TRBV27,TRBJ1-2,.,TGTGCCAGCAGTTTATCCTTAACCGACCTTATAACAAACTATGGCTACACCTTC,CASSLSLTDLITNYGYTF
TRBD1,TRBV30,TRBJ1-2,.,TGTGCCTGGAGCCCCGGGACAGGGGGATTTTACTATGGCTACACCTTC,CAWSPGTGGFYYGYTF
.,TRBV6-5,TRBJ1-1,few,TGTGCCAGCAGTTACTCATCGGGGGACACTGAAGCTTTCTTT,CASSYSSGDTEAFF